What follows is one T cell receptor (beta chain) and its context. This specimen belongs to a study of blood T cell repertoires in COVID-19. J lost 0 bases, V lost 10 bases, and 10 bases had no gene match. The germline gives CDR1 LNHDA, CDR2 SQIVND (reference sequence). The CDR3 is 15 amino acids. Sequencing used immunoSEQ multiplex PCR; TCRdb keeps in-frame clones, though not all of them. Of fewer than 400,000 clones listed, 85% to 95% are singletons. The genes are TRBV19 and TRBJ2-7, with 9 nucleotides matching TRBD1. The specimen sequenced was PBMCs or T cells enriched from blood (not recorded which). The sequence came from a woman in her thirties who had been exposed to COVID-19. The chain's CDR3 is CATAAGTGSSYEQYF. Here the CDR3 DNA reads TGTGCCACCGCAGCCGGGACAGGGAGCTCCTACGAGCAGTACTTC.